The sequence of this TCR beta chain was determined in a study of cytomegalovirus exposure and HLA in healthy donors. At the level of the study: Falling in the Caucasian-associated ancestry cluster were 81% of 398 genotyped donors. Findings and caveats of the study: For most TCR beta V segments, an earlier analysis put the productive rate at about 87% or about 30% of the time.

Comment on this clone: Its antigen is currently unknown.

Germline lookup yields CDR1 SGHVS and CDR2 FNYEAQ. V was trimmed by 2 bases and J by 4 bases, leaving 14 bases between them. This CDR3 is 15 amino acids long. Amplification used 60 Vbeta primers and 13 Jbeta primers. Method: immunoSEQ multiplex PCR; TCRdb's copy keeps in-frame clones and lacks some. The data contain about 100,000 clones, under 80% of them singletons. The sequence came from a man aged 35 to 55 in good health and CMV-seronegative. Source material: PBMCs. The chain links TRBV7-6 to TRBJ2-5; possibly TRBD1 for D (6 bases). The CDR3 sequence is CASSLQGYLGETQYF. In DNA form, the CDR3 reads TGTGCCAGCAGCTTACAGGGGTACCTCGGAGAGACCCAGTACTTC.